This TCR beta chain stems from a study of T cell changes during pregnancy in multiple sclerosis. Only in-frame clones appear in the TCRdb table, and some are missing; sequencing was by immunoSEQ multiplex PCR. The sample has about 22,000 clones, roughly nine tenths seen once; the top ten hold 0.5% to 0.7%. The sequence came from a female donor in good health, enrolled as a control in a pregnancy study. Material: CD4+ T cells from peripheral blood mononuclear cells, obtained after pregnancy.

CDR3 loop: CASSRRTGEVGYTF. As DNA, the CDR3 is TGTGCCAGCAGCCGAAGGACAGGGGAGGTTGGCTACACCTTC. This chain joins TRBV7-9 and TRBJ1-2, with 9 bases fitting TRBD1. The J segment lost 7 bases and the V segment lost 5 bases, leaving 8 bases of the junction unmatched. The CDR3 length is 14 residues. Germline V lookup: CDR1 SEHNR, CDR2 FQNEAQ (reference sequence).